Shown below are 2 T cell receptor beta chains from a single sample sequenced in a study of T cell changes during pregnancy in multiple sclerosis. Using immunoSEQ multiplex PCR, the repertoire was profiled, and TCRdb retains in-frame clones only, with some absent. The data hold approximately 70,000 clones, with about 90% observed a single time. The specimen comprised peripheral blood, sampled in the first trimester of pregnancy. These receptors originate from a female donor with multiple sclerosis, enrolled in a pregnancy study.

The sample holds a few counts of this clone. The chain uses TRBV29-1 and TRBJ1-1; D might be TRBD1 (5 bases). This CDR3 is built from 13 residues. V was shortened by 5 bases and J by 1 base, with 11 bases between the two germline ends. Germline CDR1 SQVTM, CDR2 ANQGSEA. CDR3 sequence (DNA): TGCAGCGTTTTGTCAGGGTCGAACACTGAAGCTTTCTTT. Translation: CSVLSGSNTEAFF.

The CDR3 is CASSSGQGATGNTIYF. For the CDR3, the DNA is TGCGCCAGCAGCTCGGGACAGGGGGCGACTGGAAACACCATATATTTT. This chain uses TRBV5-1 with TRBJ1-3; 12 nucleotides agree with TRBD1. Germline CDR1 and CDR2: SGHRS and YFSETQ. The CDR3 has 16 amino acids. With V trimmed by 3 bases and J by 2 bases, 3 bases remained unmatched.